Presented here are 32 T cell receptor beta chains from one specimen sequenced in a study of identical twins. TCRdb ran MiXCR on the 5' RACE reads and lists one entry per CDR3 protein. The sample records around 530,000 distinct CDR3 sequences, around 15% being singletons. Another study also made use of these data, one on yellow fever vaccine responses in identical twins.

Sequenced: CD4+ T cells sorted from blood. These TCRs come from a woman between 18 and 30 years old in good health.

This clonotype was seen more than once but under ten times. CDR3 nucleotides: TGTGCCAGCAGTGTTCGGCGGGAGGGCTACGAGCAGTACTTC. It yields the protein CASSVRREGYEQYF. The chain has TRBV2 and TRBJ2-7; 9 bases are shared with TRBD2. CDR1 is SNHLY, CDR2 FYNNEI, per germline. The CDR3 is 14 amino acids. Trimming removed 4 bases from V and 3 bases from J; junction bases left unmatched: 4.

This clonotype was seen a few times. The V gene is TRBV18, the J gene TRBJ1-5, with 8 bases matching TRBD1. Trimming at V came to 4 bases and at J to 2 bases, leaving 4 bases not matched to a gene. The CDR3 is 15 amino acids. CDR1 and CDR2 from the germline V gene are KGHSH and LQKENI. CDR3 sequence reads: CASSQPGQGNQPQHF. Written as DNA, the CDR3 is TGTGCCAGCTCACAGCCGGGACAGGGCAATCAGCCCCAGCATTTT.

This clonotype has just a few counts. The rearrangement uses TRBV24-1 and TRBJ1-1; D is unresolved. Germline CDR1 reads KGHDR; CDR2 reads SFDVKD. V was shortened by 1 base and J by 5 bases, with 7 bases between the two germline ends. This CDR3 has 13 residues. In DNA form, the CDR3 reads TGTGCCACCAGTGATTTCTTGGGGACTGAAGCTTTCTTT. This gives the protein CATSDFLGTEAFF.

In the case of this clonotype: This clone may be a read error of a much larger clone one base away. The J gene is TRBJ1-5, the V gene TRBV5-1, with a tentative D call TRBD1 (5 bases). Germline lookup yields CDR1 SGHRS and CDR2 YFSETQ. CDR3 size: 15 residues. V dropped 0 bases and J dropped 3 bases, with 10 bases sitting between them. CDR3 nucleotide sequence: TGCGCCAGCAGCTTGGGGGGGTTGCCCAATCAGCCCCAGCATTTT. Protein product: CASSLGGLPNQPQHF.

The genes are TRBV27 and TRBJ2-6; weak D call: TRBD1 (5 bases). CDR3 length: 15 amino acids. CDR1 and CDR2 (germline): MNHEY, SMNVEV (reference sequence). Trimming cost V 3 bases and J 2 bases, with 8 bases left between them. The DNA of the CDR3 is TGTGCCAGCAGTTTTCAGGGTGCTGGGGCCAACGTCCTGACTTTC. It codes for CASSFQGAGANVLTF.

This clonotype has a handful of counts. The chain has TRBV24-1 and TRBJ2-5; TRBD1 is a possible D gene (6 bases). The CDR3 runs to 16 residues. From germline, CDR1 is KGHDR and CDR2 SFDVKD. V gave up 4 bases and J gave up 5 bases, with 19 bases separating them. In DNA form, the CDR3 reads TGTGCCACCAGTGACCGGGACATCCGGAATGGGGAGACCCAGTACTTC. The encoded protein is CATSDRDIRNGETQYF.

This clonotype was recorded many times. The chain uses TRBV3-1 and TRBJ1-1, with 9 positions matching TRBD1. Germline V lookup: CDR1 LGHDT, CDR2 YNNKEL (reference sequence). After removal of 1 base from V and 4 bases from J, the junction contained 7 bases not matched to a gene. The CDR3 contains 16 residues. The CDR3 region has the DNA TGTGCCAGCAGCCAAGGTGGGACAGGGAGGGTCACTGAAGCTTTCTTT. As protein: CASSQGGTGRVTEAFF.

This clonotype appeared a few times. The CDR3 DNA is TGTGCCAGCTCAACCTACCGGGACAGGGCCCAAGAGACCCAGTACTTC. The encoded protein is CASSTYRDRAQETQYF. The J gene is TRBJ2-5, the V gene TRBV18; 9 bases line up with TRBD1. This CDR3 has 16 residues. With V trimmed by 5 bases and J by 1 base, 8 bases remained unmatched. Germline assignment: CDR1 KGHSH and CDR2 LQKENI.

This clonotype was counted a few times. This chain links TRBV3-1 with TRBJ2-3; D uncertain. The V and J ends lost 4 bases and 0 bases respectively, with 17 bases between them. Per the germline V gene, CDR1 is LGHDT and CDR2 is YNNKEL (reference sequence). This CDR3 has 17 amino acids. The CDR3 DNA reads TGTGCCAGCAGCCTATACTTAGAGCGCAGGAGCACAGATACGCAGTATTTT. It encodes CASSLYLERRSTDTQYF.

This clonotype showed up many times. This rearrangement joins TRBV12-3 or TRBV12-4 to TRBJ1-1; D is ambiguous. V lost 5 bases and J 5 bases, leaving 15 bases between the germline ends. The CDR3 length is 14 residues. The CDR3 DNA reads TGTGCCAGCAGTCATACAGTGGCGGAGACTGAAGCTTTCTTT. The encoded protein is CASSHTVAETEAFF.

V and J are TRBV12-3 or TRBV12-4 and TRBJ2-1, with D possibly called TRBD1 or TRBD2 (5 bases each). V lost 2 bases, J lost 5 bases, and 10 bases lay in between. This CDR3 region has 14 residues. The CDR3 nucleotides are TGTGCCAGCAGTTTAAGGGGACCGCACAATGAGCAGTTCTTC. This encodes CASSLRGPHNEQFF.

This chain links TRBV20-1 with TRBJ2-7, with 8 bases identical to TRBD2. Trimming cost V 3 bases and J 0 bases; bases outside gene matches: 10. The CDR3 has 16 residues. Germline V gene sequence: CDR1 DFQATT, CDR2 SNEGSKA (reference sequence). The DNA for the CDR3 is TGCAGTGCTAGCCCCCTGAGACTAGCGTTCTCCTACGAGCAGTACTTC. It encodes CSASPLRLAFSYEQYF.

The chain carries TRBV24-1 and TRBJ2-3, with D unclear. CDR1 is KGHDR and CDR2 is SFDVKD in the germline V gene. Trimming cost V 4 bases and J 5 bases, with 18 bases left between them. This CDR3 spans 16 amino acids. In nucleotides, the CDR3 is TGTGCCACCAGTGAACAAGAGATGAGAGCAAAAGATACGCAGTATTTT. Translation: CATSEQEMRAKDTQYF.

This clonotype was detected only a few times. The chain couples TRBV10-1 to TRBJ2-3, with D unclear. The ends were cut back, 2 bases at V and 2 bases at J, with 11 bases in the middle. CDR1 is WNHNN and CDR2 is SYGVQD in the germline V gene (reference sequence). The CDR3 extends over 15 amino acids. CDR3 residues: CASSEEGVPTDTQYF. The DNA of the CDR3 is TGCGCCAGCAGTGAGGAAGGCGTTCCCACAGATACGCAGTATTTT.

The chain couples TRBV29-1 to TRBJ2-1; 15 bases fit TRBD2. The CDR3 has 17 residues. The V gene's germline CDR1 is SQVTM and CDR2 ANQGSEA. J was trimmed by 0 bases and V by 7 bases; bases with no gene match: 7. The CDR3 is CSGGGTSGRSSYNEQFF. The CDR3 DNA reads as TGCAGCGGTGGGGGGACTAGCGGGAGGAGCTCCTACAATGAGCAGTTCTTC.

CDR3 sequence reads: CASSLGVGRTAIYEQYF. CDR3 coding DNA: TGCGCCAGCAGCTTGGGCGTGGGACGGACAGCCATATACGAGCAGTACTTC. The chain uses TRBV5-1 and TRBJ2-7, with a weak D call TRBD1 (6 bases). The CDR3 length is 17 residues. The germline V and J ends were trimmed by 0 bases and 4 bases, with 20 bases remaining between them. Per germline, CDR1 SGHRS and CDR2 YFSETQ.

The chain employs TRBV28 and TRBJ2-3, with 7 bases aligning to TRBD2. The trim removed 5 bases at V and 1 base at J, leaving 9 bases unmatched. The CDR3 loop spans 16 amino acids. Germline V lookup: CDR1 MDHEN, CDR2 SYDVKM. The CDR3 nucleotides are TGTGCCAGCAGTGTATCCTCTAGCGGACGCACAGATACGCAGTATTTT. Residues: CASSVSSSGRTDTQYF.

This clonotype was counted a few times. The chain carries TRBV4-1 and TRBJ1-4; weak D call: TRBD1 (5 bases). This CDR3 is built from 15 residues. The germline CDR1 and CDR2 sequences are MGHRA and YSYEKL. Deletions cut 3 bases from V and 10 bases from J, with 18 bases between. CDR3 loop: CASSHADGAVGKLFF. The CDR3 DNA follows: TGCGCCAGCAGCCATGCAGATGGGGCGGTCGGAAAACTGTTTTTT.

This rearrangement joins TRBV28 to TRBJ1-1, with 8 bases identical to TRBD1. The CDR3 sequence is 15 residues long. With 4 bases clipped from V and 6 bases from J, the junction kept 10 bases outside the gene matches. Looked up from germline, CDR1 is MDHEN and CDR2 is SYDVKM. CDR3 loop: CASSSTSTGVSEAFF. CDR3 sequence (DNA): TGTGCCAGCAGTTCAACCTCGACAGGGGTGTCTGAAGCTTTCTTT.

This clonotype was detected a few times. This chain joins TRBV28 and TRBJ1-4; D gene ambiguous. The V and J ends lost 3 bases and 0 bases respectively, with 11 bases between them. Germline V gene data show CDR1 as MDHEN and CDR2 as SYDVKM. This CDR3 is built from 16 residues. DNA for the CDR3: TGTGCCAGCAGTTTGGACGGCCCTGCAACTAATGAAAAACTGTTTTTT. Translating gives CASSLDGPATNEKLFF. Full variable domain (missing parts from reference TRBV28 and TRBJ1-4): DVKVTQSSRYLVKRTGEKVFLECVQDMDHENMFWYRQDPGLGLRLIYFSYDVKMKEKGDIPEGYSVSREKKERFSLILESASTNQTSMYLCASSLDGPATNEKLFFGSGTQLSVL.

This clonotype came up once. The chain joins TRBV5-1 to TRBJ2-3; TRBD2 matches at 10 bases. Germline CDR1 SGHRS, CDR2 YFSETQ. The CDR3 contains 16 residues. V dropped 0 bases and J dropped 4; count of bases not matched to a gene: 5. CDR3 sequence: CASSLELAGRSDTQYF. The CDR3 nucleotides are TGCGCCAGCAGCTTGGAACTAGCGGGACGGTCAGATACGCAGTATTTT.

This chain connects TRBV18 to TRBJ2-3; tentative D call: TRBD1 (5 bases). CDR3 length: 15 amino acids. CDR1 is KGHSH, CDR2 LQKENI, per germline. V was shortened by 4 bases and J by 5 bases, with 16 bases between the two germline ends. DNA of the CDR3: TGTGCCAGCTCACGACAGCGAGGAGAGTTAGATACGCAGTATTTT. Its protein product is CASSRQRGELDTQYF.

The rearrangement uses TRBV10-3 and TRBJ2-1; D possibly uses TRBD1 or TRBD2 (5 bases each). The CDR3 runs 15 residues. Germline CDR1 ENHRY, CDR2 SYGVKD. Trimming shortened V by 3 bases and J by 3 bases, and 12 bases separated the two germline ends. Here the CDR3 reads CAISDSGTYYNEQFF. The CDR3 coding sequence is TGTGCCATCAGTGATTCCGGGACCTACTACAATGAGCAGTTCTTC.

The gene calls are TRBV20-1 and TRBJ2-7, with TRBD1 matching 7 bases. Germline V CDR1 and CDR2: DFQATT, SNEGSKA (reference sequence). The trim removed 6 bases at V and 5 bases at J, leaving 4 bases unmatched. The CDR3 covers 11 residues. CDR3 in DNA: TGCAGTGCGAAGACAGGGCACGAGCAGTACGTC. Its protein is CSAKTGHEQYV.

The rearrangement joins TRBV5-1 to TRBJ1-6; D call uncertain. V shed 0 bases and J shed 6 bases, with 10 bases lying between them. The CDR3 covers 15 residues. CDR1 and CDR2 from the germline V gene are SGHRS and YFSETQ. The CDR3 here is CASSLDYSPNSPLHF. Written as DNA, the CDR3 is TGCGCCAGCAGCTTGGACTATTCCCCTAATTCACCCCTCCACTTT.

CDR3 bases: TGTGCCAGCAGTCTAAGTCAACCTGGGGCCAACGTCCTGACTTTC. It yields the protein CASSLSQPGANVLTF. The chain has TRBV6-1 and TRBJ2-6; no clear D. The CDR3 totals 15 residues. In germline, CDR1 is MNHNS, CDR2 SASEGT. The V end was cut by 5 bases, the J end by 2 bases, with 10 bases between.

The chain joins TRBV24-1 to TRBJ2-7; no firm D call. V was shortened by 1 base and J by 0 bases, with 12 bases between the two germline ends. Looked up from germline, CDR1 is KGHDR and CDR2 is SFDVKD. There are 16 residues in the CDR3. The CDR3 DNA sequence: TGTGCCACCAGTGATTTTTTGAGTGACACCTCCTACGAGCAGTACGTC. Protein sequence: CATSDFLSDTSYEQYV.

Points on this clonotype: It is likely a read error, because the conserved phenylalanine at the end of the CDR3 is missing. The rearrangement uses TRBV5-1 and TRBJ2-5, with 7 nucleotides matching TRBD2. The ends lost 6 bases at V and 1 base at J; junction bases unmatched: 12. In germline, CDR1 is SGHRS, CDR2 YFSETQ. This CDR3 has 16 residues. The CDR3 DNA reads TGCGCCAGCAACCGGGGGGACCGCACCGGCCAAGAGACCCAGTACCTC. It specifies CASNRGDRTGQETQYL.

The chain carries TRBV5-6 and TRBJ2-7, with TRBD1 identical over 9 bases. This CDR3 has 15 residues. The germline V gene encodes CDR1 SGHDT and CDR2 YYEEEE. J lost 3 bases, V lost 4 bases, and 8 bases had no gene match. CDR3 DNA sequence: TGTGCCAGCAGCCCCGGGACAGGGTCAGTCTACGAGCAGTACTTC. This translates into CASSPGTGSVYEQYF.

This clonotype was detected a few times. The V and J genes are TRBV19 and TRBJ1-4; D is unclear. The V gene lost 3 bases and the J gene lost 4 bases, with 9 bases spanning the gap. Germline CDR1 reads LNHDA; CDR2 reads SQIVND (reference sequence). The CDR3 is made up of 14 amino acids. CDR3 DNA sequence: TGTGCCAGTAGTATGGAAGGGATTAATGAAAAACTGTTTTTT. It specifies CASSMEGINEKLFF. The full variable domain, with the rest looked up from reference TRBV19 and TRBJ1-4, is DGGITQSPKYLFRKEGQNVTLSCEQNLNHDAMYWYRQDPGQGLRLIYYSQIVNDFQKGDIAEGYSVSREKKESFPLTVTSAQKNPTAFYLCASSMEGINEKLFFGSGTQLSVL.

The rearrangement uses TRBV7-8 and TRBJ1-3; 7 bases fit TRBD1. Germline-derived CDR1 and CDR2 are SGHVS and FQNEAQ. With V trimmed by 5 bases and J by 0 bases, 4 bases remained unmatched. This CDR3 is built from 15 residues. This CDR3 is CASSPTGISGNTIYF. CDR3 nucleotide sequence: TGTGCCAGCAGCCCGACAGGGATCTCTGGAAACACCATATATTTT.

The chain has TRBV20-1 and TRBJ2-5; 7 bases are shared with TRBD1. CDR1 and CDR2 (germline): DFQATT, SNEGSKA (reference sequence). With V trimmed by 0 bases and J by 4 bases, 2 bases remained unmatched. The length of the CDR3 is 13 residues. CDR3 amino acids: CSARDRGLETQYF. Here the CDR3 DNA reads TGCAGTGCTAGAGACAGGGGGTTAGAGACCCAGTACTTC.